A single sample is the source of the 16 T cell receptor beta chains below, sequenced in a study of blood T cell repertoires in COVID-19. The table came from immunoSEQ multiplex PCR; TCRdb's copy has only in-frame clones and leaves some out. The table lists about 280,000 clones, approximately 78% of them singletons. The source material was PBMCs or T cells enriched from blood (not recorded which). The receptors here all came from a man aged 40-49 years who had been exposed to COVID-19.

The chain carries TRBV6-4 and TRBJ1-1; TRBD1 matches at 7 bases. Per germline, CDR1 MRHNA and CDR2 SNTAGT. This CDR3 has 15 residues. With V trimmed by 3 bases and J by 7 bases, 11 bases remained unmatched. The CDR3 nucleotides are TGTGCCAGCAGTGAAGACGACAGGGCTGTGGGTGAAGCTTTCTTT. This sequence encodes CASSEDDRAVGEAFF.

The chain employs TRBV6-6 and TRBJ2-1; no clear D gene. Trimming removed 5 bases at V and 9 bases at J, with 8 bases between. The CDR3 extends over 11 amino acids. Germline V gene sequence: CDR1 MNHNY, CDR2 SVGAGI (reference sequence). The DNA of the CDR3 is TGTGCCAGCAGTCCCCACGGTGAGCAGTTCTTC. As protein: CASSPHGEQFF.

The V call is TRBV2, the J call TRBJ1-1, with 7 bases aligning to TRBD1. After removal of 7 bases from V and 3 bases from J, the junction contained 20 bases not matched to a gene. This CDR3 has 18 amino acids. Germline values: CDR1 SNHLY, CDR2 FYNNEI. CDR3 sequence reads: CASKMGQTLVPGDTEAFF. The CDR3 bases are TGTGCCAGCAAAATGGGACAGACCCTTGTCCCAGGGGACACTGAAGCTTTCTTT.

The chain links TRBV6-5 to TRBJ1-4; unclear D gene. This CDR3 is built from 12 residues. In germline, CDR1 is MNHEY, CDR2 SVGAGI. V lost 5 bases to trimming and J lost 7 bases, with 8 bases between them. The CDR3, as DNA: TGTGCCAGCAGTCCTCAGGTTGAAAAACTGTTTTTT. Translated: CASSPQVEKLFF.

The chain is built from TRBV5-6 and TRBJ1-1; D gene unclear. Germline loops: CDR1 SGHDT, CDR2 YYEEEE. This CDR3 region has 13 residues. Trimming cost V 4 bases and J 4 bases, with 11 bases left between them. The CDR3 loop reads CASSLMEGTEAFF. The DNA for the CDR3 is TGTGCCAGCAGCCTTATGGAGGGCACTGAAGCTTTCTTT.

This sequence joins TRBV6-5 and TRBJ2-7, with D tentatively TRBD1 (5 bases). Per the germline V gene, CDR1 is MNHEY and CDR2 is SVGAGI. The CDR3 is made up of 15 amino acids. V was cut by 6 bases and J by 3 bases, with 18 bases left in between. CDR3 in DNA: TGTGCCAGCAGCTCACCCCTGGACACAAACTACGAGCAGTACTTC. As protein: CASSSPLDTNYEQYF.

This clone was seen only once. This sequence joins TRBV24-1 and TRBJ2-3, with TRBD1 as a possible D gene (5 bases). The CDR3 has 15 residues. V lost 3 bases and J lost 3, with 12 bases in between. Germline values: CDR1 KGHDR, CDR2 SFDVKD. CDR3 region: CATSDKGDGTDTQYF. The CDR3 bases are TGTGCCACCAGTGATAAAGGGGATGGGACAGATACGCAGTATTTT.

The rearrangement links TRBV4-1 to TRBJ2-1, with D possibly matching TRBD2 (6 bases). Trimming shortened V by 4 bases and J by 2 bases, and 12 bases separated the two germline ends. There are 15 residues in the CDR3. CDR1 is MGHRA and CDR2 is YSYEKL in the germline V gene. Written as DNA, the CDR3 is TGCGCCAGCAGCCCCCAGGCTAGCGCCTACAATGAGCAGTTCTTC. It codes for CASSPQASAYNEQFF.

There are a few counts of this clone. The chain carries TRBV18 and TRBJ2-7; D not certain. V dropped 6 bases and J dropped 1 base, with 10 bases sitting between them. Germline CDR1 is KGHSH and CDR2 is LQKENI. The CDR3 sequence is 13 residues long. The CDR3 sequence is CASSTEESYEQYF. As DNA, the CDR3 is TGTGCCAGCTCGACTGAGGAATCCTACGAGCAGTACTTC.

The rearrangement joins TRBV15 to TRBJ1-5, with D perhaps matching TRBD1 (6 bases). V was trimmed by 10 bases and J by 3 bases, leaving 16 bases between them. The CDR3 contains 14 residues. Germline-derived CDR1 and CDR2 are LNHNV and YYDKDF (reference sequence). The CDR3 bases are TGTGCCATCCAGTGGGGGCAGGACAATCAGCCCCAGCATTTT. Its protein is CAIQWGQDNQPQHF.

The J gene is TRBJ1-5, the V gene TRBV30; D perhaps matches TRBD1 (5 bases). The ends were cut back, 0 bases at V and 4 bases at J, with 7 bases in the middle. This CDR3 is 13 amino acids long. Germline V gene lookup returns CDR1 GTSNPN and CDR2 SVGIG (reference sequence). The CDR3, as DNA: TGTGCCTGGAGTGTAGACAGAAATCAGCCCCAGCATTTT. This codes for CAWSVDRNQPQHF.

The chain joins TRBV13 to TRBJ2-7; 7 nucleotides line up with TRBD2. Germline V CDR1 and CDR2: PRHDT, FYEKMQ (reference sequence). V was pared by 2 bases and J by 0 bases, with 4 bases of the junction left unmatched. The CDR3 is made up of 15 amino acids. The CDR3 DNA sequence: TGTGCCAGCAGCTTAAAGCGGGGAATCTCCTACGAGCAGTACTTC. Residues: CASSLKRGISYEQYF. Full variable domain (missing parts from reference TRBV13 and TRBJ2-7): AAGVIQSPRHLIKEKRETATLKCYPIPRHDTVYWYQQGPGQDPQFLISFYEKMQSDKGSIPDRFSAQQFSDYHSELNMSSLELGDSALYFCASSLKRGISYEQYFGPGTRLTVT.

The V gene is TRBV9, the J gene TRBJ1-2; weak D call: TRBD1 (5 bases). This CDR3 comprises 14 residues. Germline CDR1 reads SGDLS; CDR2 reads YYNGEE. V gave up 0 bases and J gave up 8 bases, with 14 bases separating them. The CDR3 DNA is TGTGCCAGCAGCGTAGTAGGGACTCCCGACGGCTACACCTTC. Translation: CASSVVGTPDGYTF.

The V call is TRBV6-5, the J call TRBJ2-7, with TRBD2 matching 8 bases. Germline lookup yields CDR1 MNHEY and CDR2 SVGAGI. The V gene end was trimmed by 5 bases and the J gene end by 0 bases; junction bases not matched to a gene: 3. This CDR3 has 14 amino acids. CDR3 protein: CASSLAGPSYEQYF. The CDR3 DNA sequence: TGTGCCAGCAGTCTAGCGGGTCCCTCCTACGAGCAGTACTTC.

The table lists this clone with a count of one. The chain is built from TRBV18 and TRBJ1-2; possibly TRBD1 for D (5 bases). Germline V gene sequence: CDR1 KGHSH, CDR2 LQKENI. Trimming removed 2 bases from V and 6 bases from J, with 10 bases in between. The CDR3 totals 13 residues. This CDR3 reads CASSPIQGHGYTF. CDR3 nucleotide sequence: TGTGCCAGCTCACCAATCCAGGGCCATGGCTACACCTTC.

This chain joins TRBV5-4 and TRBJ2-1; 8 bases map to TRBD2. CDR1 SGHNT and CDR2 YYREEE come from the germline V gene (reference sequence). CDR3 length: 14 residues. Germline trimming cut 5 bases from V and 7 bases from J; bases unmatched to any gene: 8. CDR3 in amino acids: CASSLTSGWNEQFF. The CDR3 DNA is TGTGCCAGCAGTCTAACTAGCGGTTGGAATGAGCAGTTCTTC.